This T cell receptor (beta chain) was retrieved from a study of blood T cell repertoires in COVID-19. Study overall: Some COVID-19 samples were acute and others convalescent; all came from the United States, Italy and Spain.

Germline CDR1 is SQVTM and CDR2 is ANQGSEA. The V segment lost 6 bases and the J segment 4 bases; nucleotides outside the gene matches: 2. The CDR3 consists of 11 residues. Authors' methods: Amplified reference gene primers provided the basis for estimating nucleated cell counts. Libraries were prepared by immunoSEQ multiplex PCR; TCRdb keeps only in-frame clonotypes and omits some of them. V and J calls and clone size are copied from that table; D and trimming were computed from the DNA. This table has some 270,000 clones, 86% appearing once. This rearrangement joins TRBV29-1 to TRBJ1-1; 7 bases match TRBD1. The clonotype was recovered from a woman aged 60-75 years who had recovered from COVID-19. Material: peripheral blood. This CDR3 is CSVTGVTEAFF. CDR3 coding DNA: TGCAGCGTCACAGGGGTCACTGAAGCTTTCTTT.